This T cell receptor (beta chain) was retrieved from a study of blood T cell repertoires in COVID-19. Study-wide background: The United States, Italy and Spain were the sources of the acute and convalescent COVID-19 samples. The analysed material was cDNA or gDNA that came from T cells, B-cell-depleted T cells, or PBMCs.

Germline assignment: CDR1 DFQATT and CDR2 SNEGSKA (reference sequence). V lost 0 bases, J lost 11 bases, and 10 bases lay in between. CDR3 length: 11 amino acids. This clone was observed a single time. Authors' processing steps: Amplification from reference gene primers served as the basis for estimated nucleated cell counts. Here immunoSEQ multiplex PCR was the method, and the copy in TCRdb shows in-frame clones only, minus some. That table gives V, J and clone size, and the DNA gave D and trimming. The sample includes some 130,000 clones, approximately 88% of them seen just once. Material: peripheral blood. The rearrangement uses TRBV20-1 and TRBJ1-1; D is ambiguous. The sequence was obtained from a man between 50 and 59 years old with acute or convalescent COVID-19. The CDR3: CSARELRFAFF. CDR3 DNA sequence: TGCAGTGCTAGAGAACTTCGGTTTGCTTTCTTT.